This TCR beta chain was sequenced for a study of T-cell reconstitution after alpha-beta-depleted transplantation in children. Study conclusions and caveats: Reports say that about two months after transplant, the alpha-beta T cells came out of several hundred graft clones that had expanded. Day-60 TCRbeta diversity that was high in some patients was derived from surviving recipient T cells and thymic progenitors.

V lost 0 bases, J lost 5 bases, and 9 bases lay in between. This CDR3 region has 14 residues. Germline values: CDR1 SGHRS, CDR2 YFSETQ. For this clonotype: What it binds is not known.

The library targeted TCRbeta and was prepared with unique molecular identifiers. TCRdb ran MiXCR on the PCR reads and lists one entry per CDR3 protein. The sample carries about 460,000 distinct CDR3 sequences, about an eighth recorded once. This TCR was sampled from a female patient younger than 10 who had a stem cell transplant for aplastic anemia, so the T cells may come from the graft donor. The chain is built from TRBV5-1 and TRBJ2-1; the D is unclear. The sample consisted of PBMCs, mostly from graft donor cells, taken 180 days after TCRalphabeta/CD19-depleted stem cell transplant. The CDR3 is CASSLGATHNEQFF. CDR3 DNA sequence: TGCGCCAGCAGCTTGGGCGCCACGCACAATGAGCAGTTCTTC.